The rows below give T cell receptor beta chains drawn from one sample of a study of cytomegalovirus exposure and HLA in healthy donors. The table came from immunoSEQ multiplex PCR; TCRdb's copy has only in-frame clones and leaves some out. This repertoire shows tens of thousands of clones, 75% to 85% found once; its top ten account for roughly 15%. The specimen sequenced was PBMCs. The receptors shown here come from a woman aged 40-49 years in good health and CMV-seropositive. Each CDR3 is given with its conserved first and last residue. The D gene is left open where the match is weak. The size field is filled for only some rows; it gives once, few, many or a size class.

clone size: .
V gene: TRBV7-9
J gene: TRBJ1-1
D gene: .
CDR3 protein: CASSSSHRNLQGKEAFF
CDR3 DNA: TGTGCCAGCAGCTCGTCCCACAGAAATCTTCAGGGCAAAGAAGCTTTCTTT

clone size: .
V gene: TRBV10-3
J gene: TRBJ2-7
D gene: TRBD2
CDR3 protein: CAISGSGGPYEQYF
CDR3 DNA: TGTGCCATCAGCGGGAGCGGGGGGCCTTACGAGCAGTACTTC

clone size: .
V gene: TRBV5-4
J gene: TRBJ2-2
D gene: TRBD2
CDR3 protein: CASSQRSGLALNTGELFF
CDR3 DNA: TGTGCCAGCAGCCAACGCTCAGGACTAGCTTTGAACACCGGGGAGCTGTTTTTT

clone size: .
V gene: TRBV9
J gene: TRBJ2-2
D gene: TRBD2
CDR3 protein: CASSATSGGPTGELFF
CDR3 DNA: TGTGCCAGCAGCGCCACTAGCGGGGGACCCACCGGGGAGCTGTTTTTT

clone size: .
V gene: TRBV6-1
J gene: TRBJ1-1
D gene: .
CDR3 protein: CASSEAGSVNTEAFF
CDR3 DNA: TGTGCCAGCAGTGAAGCGGGGAGCGTGAACACTGAAGCTTTCTTT

clone size: once
V gene: TRBV25-1
J gene: TRBJ2-7
D gene: TRBD1
CDR3 protein: CASTPEGAYEQYF
CDR3 DNA: TGTGCCAGCACCCCCGAGGGGGCGTACGAGCAGTACTTC

clone size: .
V gene: TRBV12-5
J gene: TRBJ1-2
D gene: TRBD1
CDR3 protein: CASGLVPRRQGDVGGYTF
CDR3 DNA: TGTGCTAGTGGTTTGGTCCCCCGTCGACAGGGGGATGTAGGTGGCTACACCTTC

clone size: .
V gene: TRBV6-1
J gene: TRBJ2-1
D gene: .
CDR3 protein: CASKREQGSYNEQFF
CDR3 DNA: TGTGCCAGCAAAAGGGAACAGGGCTCCTACAATGAGCAGTTCTTC

clone size: few
V gene: TRBV10-1
J gene: TRBJ2-2
D gene: .
CDR3 protein: CASSGPGTGELFF
CDR3 DNA: TGCGCCAGCAGTGGCCCAGGCACCGGGGAGCTGTTTTTT

clone size: once
V gene: TRBV7-2
J gene: TRBJ1-1
D gene: .
CDR3 protein: CASSSLTGNTEAFF
CDR3 DNA: TGTGCCAGCAGCTCTCTGACGGGGAACACTGAAGCTTTCTTT

clone size: .
V gene: TRBV5-1
J gene: TRBJ2-3
D gene: .
CDR3 protein: CASSLGHTDTQYF
CDR3 DNA: TGCGCCAGCAGCTTGGGTCATACAGATACGCAGTATTTT

clone size: .
V gene: TRBV29-1
J gene: TRBJ1-2
D gene: .
CDR3 protein: CSGRTGYYGYTF
CDR3 DNA: TGCAGCGGTCGGACGGGGTACTATGGCTACACCTTC

clone size: .
V gene: TRBV6-1
J gene: TRBJ1-5
D gene: .
CDR3 protein: CASSDPLTVGNQPQHF
CDR3 DNA: TGTGCCAGCAGTGACCCACTCACGGTAGGCAATCAGCCCCAGCATTTT

clone size: .
V gene: TRBV10-3
J gene: TRBJ2-7
D gene: .
CDR3 protein: CAISDSTVGNEQYF
CDR3 DNA: TGTGCCATCAGTGACTCGACAGTGGGGAACGAGCAGTACTTC

clone size: .
V gene: TRBV30
J gene: TRBJ2-3
D gene: .
CDR3 protein: CAWSVGAYSDTQYF
CDR3 DNA: TGTGCCTGGAGTGTAGGGGCCTACTCAGATACGCAGTATTTT

clone size: .
V gene: TRBV27
J gene: TRBJ1-2
D gene: .
CDR3 protein: CASRFQGVGYGYTF
CDR3 DNA: TGTGCCAGCAGATTTCAAGGGGTGGGCTATGGCTACACCTTC

clone size: .
V gene: TRBV4-3
J gene: TRBJ2-7
D gene: .
CDR3 protein: CASSQDRGSYEQYF
CDR3 DNA: TGCGCCAGCAGCCAAGATAGAGGGTCCTACGAGCAGTACTTC

clone size: .
V gene: TRBV11-2
J gene: TRBJ1-6
D gene: .
CDR3 protein: CASSLELPSSYNSPLHF
CDR3 DNA: TGTGCCAGCAGCTTAGAACTTCCTAGCTCCTATAATTCACCCCTCCACTTT

clone size: .
V gene: TRBV7-2
J gene: TRBJ1-1
D gene: .
CDR3 protein: CASSLVGGSANTEAFF
CDR3 DNA: TGTGCCAGCAGCTTAGTAGGGGGTTCGGCGAACACTGAAGCTTTCTTT

clone size: .
V gene: TRBV7-2
J gene: TRBJ1-1
D gene: .
CDR3 protein: CASSLGGFRGPNTEAFF
CDR3 DNA: TGTGCCAGCAGCTTAGGTGGATTCAGGGGTCCTAACACTGAAGCTTTCTTT

clone size: once
V gene: TRBV28
J gene: TRBJ2-5
D gene: .
CDR3 protein: CASGGPVPQETQYF
CDR3 DNA: TGTGCCAGCGGTGGGCCAGTCCCCCAAGAGACCCAGTACTTC

clone size: .
V gene: TRBV30
J gene: TRBJ2-3
D gene: TRBD2
CDR3 protein: CAWGDGLAGTQYF
CDR3 DNA: TGTGCCTGGGGCGACGGACTAGCGGGGACGCAGTATTTT

clone size: .
V gene: TRBV5-6
J gene: TRBJ2-1
D gene: .
CDR3 protein: CASRGRREPYNGQFF
CDR3 DNA: TGTGCCAGCCGGGGTAGGCGGGAACCCTACAATGGGCAGTTCTTC

clone size: .
V gene: TRBV5-1
J gene: TRBJ2-3
D gene: TRBD2
CDR3 protein: CASSSPSGDTQYF
CDR3 DNA: TGCGCCAGCAGCTCCCCTAGCGGGGATACGCAGTATTTT

clone size: .
V gene: TRBV28
J gene: TRBJ2-4
D gene: .
CDR3 protein: CASSSPGGNIQYF
CDR3 DNA: TGTGCCAGCAGCAGCCCAGGGGGGAACATTCAGTACTTC

clone size: .
V gene: TRBV27
J gene: TRBJ1-2
D gene: TRBD1
CDR3 protein: CASSYGTGYGGYTF
CDR3 DNA: TGTGCCAGCAGTTACGGGACAGGGTACGGTGGCTACACCTTC

clone size: few
V gene: TRBV27
J gene: TRBJ1-1
D gene: .
CDR3 protein: CASSPPGNTEAFF
CDR3 DNA: TGTGCCAGCAGTCCCCCAGGGAACACTGAAGCTTTCTTT

clone size: .
V gene: TRBV7-3
J gene: TRBJ1-1
D gene: TRBD1
CDR3 protein: CASSLRALDRGQGRIFF
CDR3 DNA: TGTGCCAGCAGCTTAAGGGCTCTGGACAGGGGGCAGGGTCGGATCTTCTTT

clone size: .
V gene: TRBV6-1
J gene: TRBJ1-2
D gene: .
CDR3 protein: CASSEAAPRVHYGYTF
CDR3 DNA: TGTGCCAGCAGTGAAGCCGCACCTCGGGTTCACTATGGCTACACCTTC

clone size: few
V gene: TRBV6-6
J gene: TRBJ2-7
D gene: TRBD2
CDR3 protein: CASSWREGDEQYF
CDR3 DNA: TGTGCCAGCAGTTGGCGGGAGGGCGACGAGCAGTACTTC

clone size: once
V gene: TRBV28
J gene: TRBJ2-3
D gene: .
CDR3 protein: CASSPGLPSTDTQYF
CDR3 DNA: TGTGCCAGCAGCCCCGGACTCCCCTCCACAGATACGCAGTATTTT

clone size: .
V gene: TRBV7-2
J gene: TRBJ1-5
D gene: .
CDR3 protein: CASSTTTVRQPQHF
CDR3 DNA: TGTGCCAGCAGCACCACCACGGTGCGGCAGCCCCAGCATTTT

clone size: .
V gene: TRBV7-3
J gene: TRBJ1-1
D gene: .
CDR3 protein: CASSLEQGREAFF
CDR3 DNA: TGTGCCAGCAGCCTCGAACAGGGCCGTGAAGCTTTCTTT

clone size: few
V gene: TRBV2
J gene: TRBJ2-3
D gene: TRBD1
CDR3 protein: CASTQGTASTDTQYF
CDR3 DNA: TGTGCCAGCACCCAGGGGACAGCAAGCACAGATACGCAGTATTTT

clone size: .
V gene: TRBV28
J gene: TRBJ2-1
D gene: TRBD2
CDR3 protein: CASSSSGRDEQFF
CDR3 DNA: TGTGCCAGCAGTTCAAGCGGGAGAGATGAGCAGTTCTTC

clone size: .
V gene: TRBV19
J gene: TRBJ2-7
D gene: .
CDR3 protein: CASSEYELSVEQYF
CDR3 DNA: TGTGCCAGTAGTGAGTACGAACTCAGCGTGGAGCAGTACTTC

clone size: once
V gene: TRBV5-1
J gene: TRBJ1-1
D gene: .
CDR3 protein: CASSLGSTEAFF
CDR3 DNA: TGCGCCAGCAGTCTCGGGTCTACTGAAGCTTTCTTT